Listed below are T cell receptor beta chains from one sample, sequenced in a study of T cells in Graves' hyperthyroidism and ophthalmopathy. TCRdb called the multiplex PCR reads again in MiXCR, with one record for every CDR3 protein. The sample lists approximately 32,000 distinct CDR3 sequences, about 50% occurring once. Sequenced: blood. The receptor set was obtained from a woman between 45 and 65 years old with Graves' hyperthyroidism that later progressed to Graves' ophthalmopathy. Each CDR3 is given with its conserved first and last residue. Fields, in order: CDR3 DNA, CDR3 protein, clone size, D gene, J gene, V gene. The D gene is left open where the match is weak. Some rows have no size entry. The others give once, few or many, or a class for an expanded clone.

TGTGCCAGCAGTGGGGACTGGGTGGGCAACTATGGCTACACCTTC	CASSGDWVGNYGYTF	few	.	TRBJ1-2	TRBV25-1
TGCAGTGCTAGTGGGGGGCTCGCTAGCAATCAGCCCCAGCATTTT	CSASGGLASNQPQHF	many	.	TRBJ1-5	TRBV20-1
TGTGCCAGCAGCTTAGGACAGGGGGCCCCCAATCAGCCCCAGCATTTT	CASSLGQGAPNQPQHF	medium-sized	TRBD1	TRBJ1-5	TRBV7-8
TGTGCCAGCAGCTTAGAGCCCCGCAGACATGAAAAACTGTTTTTT	CASSLEPRRHEKLFF	.	.	TRBJ1-4	TRBV7-6
TGCAGTGCGATATTCCGGGACAGGGAGCGTTCCTACGAGCAGTACTTC	CSAIFRDRERSYEQYF	.	TRBD1	TRBJ2-7	TRBV20-1
TGTGCCAGCAAAACGCAGGGGGTGGGCGATGAGCAGTATTTT	CASKTQGVGDEQYF	.	TRBD1	TRBJ2-3	TRBV2
TGCAGTGCTAGAGATCCCGCAGGGGGAACCGGGGAGCTGTTTTTT	CSARDPAGGTGELFF	many	TRBD1	TRBJ2-2	TRBV20-1
TGTGCCAGCAGTTACTCGGGACTAGCGGGAGGAGGGCCTACAGTCCATGAGCAGTTCTTC	CASSYSGLAGGGPTVHEQFF	.	TRBD2	TRBJ2-1	TRBV6-5
TGCGCCAGCAGCCAAGGAGCGTCTAGTGAGCAGTTCTTC	CASSQGASSEQFF	many	.	TRBJ2-1	TRBV4-1
TGCAGTGCTAAGGGACTAGCGGGAGGGCCAGGTACGCAGTATTTT	CSAKGLAGGPGTQYF	.	TRBD2	TRBJ2-3	TRBV20-1
TGTGCCAGCAGCTTAAACGAGGGACTACCTGGGGAGCTGTTTTTT	CASSLNEGLPGELFF	many	TRBD2	TRBJ2-2	TRBV7-3
TGCAGTGCTAGAGATCCCAGGGTCGGGGAGACCCAGTACTTC	CSARDPRVGETQYF	many	.	TRBJ2-5	TRBV20-1
TGTGCCAGCAGCGTAGCACCTGGGGCCAACGTCCTGACTTTC	CASSVAPGANVLTF	many	.	TRBJ2-6	TRBV9
TGTGCCAGCAGCCCCACTTTCCCGAGCTCCTACGAGCAGTACTTC	CASSPTFPSSYEQYF	many	.	TRBJ2-7	TRBV11-3
TGTGCCAGCAGCTGGGAGTCGGGCAACTCCTACGAGCAGTACTTC	CASSWESGNSYEQYF	many	.	TRBJ2-7	TRBV11-3
TGTGCCAGCAGCTTAGGGGGGGATCAGCCCCAGCATTTT	CASSLGGDQPQHF	many	.	TRBJ1-5	TRBV11-2
TGTGCCAGCAGTTACCGTGGTAATCGGGGCTACACCTTC	CASSYRGNRGYTF	many	.	TRBJ1-2	TRBV6-5